This TCR beta chain is from a study of cytomegalovirus exposure and HLA in healthy donors. Use of 60 Vbeta and 13 Jbeta primers characterized the PCR. Sequencing was performed with immunoSEQ multiplex PCR; in TCRdb, only in-frame clones are kept and a portion is missing. The sample has 100,000 to 150,000 clones, more than 75% seen once. Trimming shortened V by 4 bases and J by 2 bases, and 14 bases separated the two germline ends. The CDR3 spans 15 residues. Germline values: CDR1 SGHRS, CDR2 YFSETQ. The V and J genes are TRBV5-1 and TRBJ2-3, with D maybe TRBD2 (6 bases). This TCR was recovered from a man in his forties in good health and CMV-seronegative. Input material: PBMCs. Written as DNA, the CDR3 is TGCGCCAGCAGCCGGGACTCGGCCCACACAGATACGCAGTATTTT. Residues: CASSRDSAHTDTQYF.